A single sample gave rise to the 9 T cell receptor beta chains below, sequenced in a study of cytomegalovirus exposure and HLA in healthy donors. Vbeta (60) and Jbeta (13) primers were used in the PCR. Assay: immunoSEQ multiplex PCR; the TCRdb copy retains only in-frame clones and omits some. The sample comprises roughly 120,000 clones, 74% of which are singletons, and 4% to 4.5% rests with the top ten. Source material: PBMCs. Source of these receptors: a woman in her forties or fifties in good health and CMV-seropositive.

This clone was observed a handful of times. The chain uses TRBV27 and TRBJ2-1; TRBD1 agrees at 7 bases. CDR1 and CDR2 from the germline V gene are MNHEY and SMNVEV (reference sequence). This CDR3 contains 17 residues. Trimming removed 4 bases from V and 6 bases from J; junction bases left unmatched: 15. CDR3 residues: CASSSLKTGVASNEQFF. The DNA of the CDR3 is TGTGCCAGCAGTTCCCTTAAAACAGGGGTAGCCTCCAATGAGCAGTTCTTC.

For the CDR3, the DNA is TGTGCCAGCAGCTTAGCTAGCGGGGGGTTCTACGAGCAGTACTTC. Translation: CASSLASGGFYEQYF. This chain links TRBV7-2 with TRBJ2-7; TRBD2 agrees at 10 bases. Germline CDR1 and CDR2: SGHTA and FQGNSA. This CDR3 has 15 amino acids. V gave up 0 bases and J gave up 3 bases; unmatched junction bases: 2.

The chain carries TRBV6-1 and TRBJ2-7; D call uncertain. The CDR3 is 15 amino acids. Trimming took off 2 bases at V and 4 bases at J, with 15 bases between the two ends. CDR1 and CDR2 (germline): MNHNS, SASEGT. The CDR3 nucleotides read TGTGCCAGCAGTGAAAACCACCCTATAGCTTACGAGCAGTACTTC. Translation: CASSENHPIAYEQYF.

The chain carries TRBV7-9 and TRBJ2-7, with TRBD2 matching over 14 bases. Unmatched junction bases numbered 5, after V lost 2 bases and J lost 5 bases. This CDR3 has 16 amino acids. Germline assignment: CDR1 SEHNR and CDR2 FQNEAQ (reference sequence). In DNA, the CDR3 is TGTGCCAGCAGCTTAAGACTAGCGGGGGGGCGTGACGAGCAGTACTTC. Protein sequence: CASSLRLAGGRDEQYF.

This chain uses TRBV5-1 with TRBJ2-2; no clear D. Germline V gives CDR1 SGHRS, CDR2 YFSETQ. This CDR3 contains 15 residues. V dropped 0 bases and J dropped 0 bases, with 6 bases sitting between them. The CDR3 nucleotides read TGCGCCAGCAGCTTGGGGCCTTCGAACACCGGGGAGCTGTTTTTT. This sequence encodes CASSLGPSNTGELFF.

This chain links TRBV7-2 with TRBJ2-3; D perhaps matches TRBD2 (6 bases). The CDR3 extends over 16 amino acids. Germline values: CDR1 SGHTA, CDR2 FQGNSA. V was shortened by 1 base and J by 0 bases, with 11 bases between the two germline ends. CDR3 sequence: CASSLGWSGSTDTQYF. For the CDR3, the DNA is TGTGCCAGCAGCTTAGGATGGAGCGGGAGCACAGATACGCAGTATTTT.

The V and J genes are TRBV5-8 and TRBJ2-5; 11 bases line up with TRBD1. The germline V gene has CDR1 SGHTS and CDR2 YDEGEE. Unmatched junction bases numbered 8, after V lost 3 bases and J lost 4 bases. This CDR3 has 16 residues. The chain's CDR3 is CASSWSDRGRVETQYF. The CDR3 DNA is TGTGCCAGCAGCTGGTCGGACAGGGGGCGCGTAGAGACCCAGTACTTC.

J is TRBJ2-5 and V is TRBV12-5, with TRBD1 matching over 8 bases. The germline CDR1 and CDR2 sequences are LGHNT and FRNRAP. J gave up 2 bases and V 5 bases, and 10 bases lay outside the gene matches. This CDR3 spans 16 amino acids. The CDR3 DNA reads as TGTGCTAGTGGTGCGGGCCAGGGGGCCTGGCAAGAGACCCAGTACTTC. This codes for CASGAGQGAWQETQYF.

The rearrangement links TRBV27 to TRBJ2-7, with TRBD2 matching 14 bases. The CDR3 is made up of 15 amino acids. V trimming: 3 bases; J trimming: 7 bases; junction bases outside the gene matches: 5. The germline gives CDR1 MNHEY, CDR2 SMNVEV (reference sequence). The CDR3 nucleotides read TGTGCCAGCAGTTTGGGACTAGCGGGAGCGGGGGAGCAGTACTTC. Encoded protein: CASSLGLAGAGEQYF.